The 3 T cell receptor beta chains presented below share a single source sample, sequenced in a study of T cells after yellow fever vaccination. TCRdb re-called the 5' RACE reads with MiXCR, one entry per CDR3 protein. The table shows more than 350,000 distinct CDR3 sequences, with roughly 12% occurring only once. The material sequenced was PBMCs, taken on the day of the first yellow fever vaccination. All receptors derive from a man between 18 and 35 years old who received the YFV17D yellow fever vaccine.

This clonotype was recorded a few times. The chain carries TRBV28 and TRBJ2-1; TRBD2 agrees at 8 bases. This CDR3 region has 14 residues. With 6 bases clipped from V and 2 bases from J, the junction kept 3 bases outside the gene matches. The germline CDR1 and CDR2 sequences are MDHEN and SYDVKM. The CDR3 here is CASREAGAYNEQFF. The CDR3 bases are TGTGCCAGCAGAGAAGCGGGGGCCTACAATGAGCAGTTCTTC.

J is TRBJ2-3 and V is TRBV7-9, with 7 positions matching TRBD1. Looked up from germline, CDR1 is SEHNR and CDR2 is FQNEAQ (reference sequence). Unmatched junction bases numbered 6, after V lost 8 bases and J lost 4 bases. The CDR3 is 13 residues long. CDR3 region: CASGGQVADTQYF. CDR3 DNA: TGTGCCAGCGGCGGACAGGTTGCAGATACGCAGTATTTT.

The chain links TRBV10-3 to TRBJ1-3; D is possibly TRBD1 (5 bases). Trimming took off 6 bases at V and 1 base at J, with 16 bases between the two ends. Germline V CDR1 and CDR2: ENHRY, SYGVKD. The CDR3 has 16 residues. CDR3 nucleotide sequence: TGTGCCATCAGCCAACGCAGGGCGGTATCTGGAAACACCATATATTTT. Translating gives CAISQRRAVSGNTIYF.